The clone carrying this T cell receptor (beta chain) was picked up one time. The table came from immunoSEQ multiplex PCR; TCRdb's copy has only in-frame clones and leaves some out. Here the sample spans about 190,000 clones, about 88% being singletons. This sample was taken from a study of blood T cell repertoires in COVID-19. This CDR3 spans 14 amino acids. Trimming took off 10 bases at V and 0 bases at J, with 14 bases between the two ends. The germline V gene has CDR1 LNHDA and CDR2 SQIVND (reference sequence). This TCR was sampled from a woman between 40 and 55 years old who had recovered from COVID-19. The rearrangement joins TRBV19 to TRBJ2-3; D not resolved. The specimen sequenced was peripheral blood. The CDR3, as DNA: TGTGCCACAAAACAGCCCGGTAGCACAGATACGCAGTATTTT. Translation: CATKQPGSTDTQYF. Full variable domain (missing parts from reference TRBV19 and TRBJ2-3): DGGITQSPKYLFRKEGQNVTLSCEQNLNHDAMYWYRQDPGQGLRLIYYSQIVNDFQKGDIAEGYSVSREKKESFPLTVTSAQKNPTAFYLCATKQPGSTDTQYFGPGTRLTVL.